This T cell receptor beta chain was documented in a study of blood T cell repertoires in COVID-19. Study-level background: PBMCs, B-cell-depleted T cells, or T cells were the source of the cDNA or gDNA that made up the material.

This clone appeared once. During active infection, Seattle patients enrolled and were then monitored through disease. Study processing details: Estimates of nucleated cell counts were drawn from the amplification of reference gene primers. The protocol was immunoSEQ multiplex PCR, while the TCRdb copy is restricted to in-frame clones and leaves out a portion. The V and J calls and the clone size are those of that table, but D and trimming were determined from the DNA. Of approximately 200,000 clones detected, about 81% appear once; the ten largest clones hold 10% to 15%. CDR1 is MNHEY, CDR2 SMNVEV, per germline (reference sequence). There are 14 residues in the CDR3. Trimming removed 3 bases from V and 6 bases from J; junction bases left unmatched: 4.

The V call is TRBV27, the J call TRBJ1-5, with TRBD1 identical over 8 bases. Sequences were obtained from peripheral blood. This receptor was identified in a woman of 80 years or more with COVID-19, enrolled during active disease. CDR3 region: CASSFRTGIQPQHF. DNA for the CDR3: TGTGCCAGCAGTTTCCGGACAGGGATTCAGCCCCAGCATTTT.